This TCR beta chain was profiled in a study of technical replicates of blood from a few donors. V lost 5 bases and J 2 bases, leaving 16 bases between the germline ends. The CDR3 has 16 amino acids. The germline V gene encodes CDR1 SGHVS and CDR2 FNYEAQ. Measured with immunoSEQ multiplex PCR; TCRdb has only the in-frame clones, and not every one. The sample yields 70,000 to 80,000 clones, just under 97% seen once. This sequence originates from a human donor in good health. The V and J genes are TRBV7-6 and TRBJ1-3; D possibly corresponds to TRBD1 (5 bases). The sequenced sample was T cells isolated from PBMCs. The CDR3 is CASSPPLDRTGNTIYF. CDR3 in DNA: TGTGCCAGCAGCCCACCCCTTGACAGAACTGGAAACACCATATATTTT.